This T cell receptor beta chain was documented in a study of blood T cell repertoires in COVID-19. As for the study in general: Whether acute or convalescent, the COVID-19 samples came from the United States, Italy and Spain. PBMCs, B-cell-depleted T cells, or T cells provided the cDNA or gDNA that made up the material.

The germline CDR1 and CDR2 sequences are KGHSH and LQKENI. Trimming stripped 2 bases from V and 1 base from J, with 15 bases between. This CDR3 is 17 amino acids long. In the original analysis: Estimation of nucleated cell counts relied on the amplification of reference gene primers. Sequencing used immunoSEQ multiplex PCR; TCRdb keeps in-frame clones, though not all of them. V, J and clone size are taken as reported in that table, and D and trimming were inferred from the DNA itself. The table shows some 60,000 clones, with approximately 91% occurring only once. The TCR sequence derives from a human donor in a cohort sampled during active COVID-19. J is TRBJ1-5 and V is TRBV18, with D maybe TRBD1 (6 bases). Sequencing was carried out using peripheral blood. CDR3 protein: CASSPSRPGQSNQPQHF. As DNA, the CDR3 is TGTGCCAGCTCACCATCCCGACCGGGACAAAGCAATCAGCCCCAGCATTTT.